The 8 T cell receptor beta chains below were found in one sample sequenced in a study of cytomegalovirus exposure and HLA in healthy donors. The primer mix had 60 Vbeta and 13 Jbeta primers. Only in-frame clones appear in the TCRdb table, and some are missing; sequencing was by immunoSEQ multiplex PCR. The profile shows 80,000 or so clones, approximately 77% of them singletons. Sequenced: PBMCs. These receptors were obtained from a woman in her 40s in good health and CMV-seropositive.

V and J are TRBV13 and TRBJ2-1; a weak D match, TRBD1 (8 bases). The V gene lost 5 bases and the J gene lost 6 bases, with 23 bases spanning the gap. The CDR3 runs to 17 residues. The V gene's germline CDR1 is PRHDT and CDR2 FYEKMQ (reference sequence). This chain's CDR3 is CASSTKGGQGARNEQFF. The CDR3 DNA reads TGTGCCAGCAGCACCAAGGGGGGGCAGGGGGCCCGCAATGAGCAGTTCTTC.

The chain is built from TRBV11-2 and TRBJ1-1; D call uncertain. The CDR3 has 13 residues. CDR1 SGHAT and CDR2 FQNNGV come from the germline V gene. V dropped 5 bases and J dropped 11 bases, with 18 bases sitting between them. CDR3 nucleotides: TGTGCCAGCAGCCCCAGGAGGTCGGAGGTGGCTTTCTTT. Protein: CASSPRRSEVAFF.

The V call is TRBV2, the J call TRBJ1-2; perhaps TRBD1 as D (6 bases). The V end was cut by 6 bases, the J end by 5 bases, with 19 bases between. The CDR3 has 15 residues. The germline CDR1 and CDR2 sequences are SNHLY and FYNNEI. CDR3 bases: TGTGCCAGCAGGGAACAGGGTCTCCCAGTTTATGGCTACACCTTC. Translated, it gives CASREQGLPVYGYTF.

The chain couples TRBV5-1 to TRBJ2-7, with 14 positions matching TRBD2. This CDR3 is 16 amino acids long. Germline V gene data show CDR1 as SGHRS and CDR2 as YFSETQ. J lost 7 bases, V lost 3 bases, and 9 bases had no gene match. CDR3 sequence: CASSSSTGTSGREQYF. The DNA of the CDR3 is TGCGCCAGCAGCTCGTCAACCGGGACTAGCGGGAGAGAGCAGTACTTC.

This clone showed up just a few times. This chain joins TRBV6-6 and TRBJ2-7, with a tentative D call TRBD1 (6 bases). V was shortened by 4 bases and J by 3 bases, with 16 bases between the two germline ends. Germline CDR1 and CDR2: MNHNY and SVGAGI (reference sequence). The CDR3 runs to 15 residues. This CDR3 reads CASSSGDMLFYEQYF. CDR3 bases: TGTGCCAGCAGTTCCGGGGACATGCTTTTCTACGAGCAGTACTTC.

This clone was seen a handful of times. In nucleotides, the CDR3 is TGTGCCAGCAGCCCGCGACAGATTCACTACGAGCAGTACTTC. This sequence encodes CASSPRQIHYEQYF. The rearrangement links TRBV5-5 to TRBJ2-7, with D possibly TRBD1 on 5 matching bases. Trimming shortened V by 4 bases and J by 3 bases, and 14 bases separated the two germline ends. Germline CDR1 is SGHKS and CDR2 is YYEKEE (reference sequence). The CDR3 is 14 residues long. The full variable domain, in which reference TRBV5-5 and TRBJ2-7 provide the parts outside the CDR3, is DAGVTQSPTHLIKTRGQQVTLRCSPISGHKSVSWYQQVLGQGPQFIFQYYEKEERGRGNFPDRFSARQFPNYSSELNVNALLLGDSALYLCASSPRQIHYEQYFGPGTRLTVT.

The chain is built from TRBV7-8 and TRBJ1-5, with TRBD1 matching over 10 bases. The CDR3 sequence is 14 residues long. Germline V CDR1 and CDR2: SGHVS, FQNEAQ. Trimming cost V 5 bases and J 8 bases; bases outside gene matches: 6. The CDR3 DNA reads TGTGCCAGCAGCGGGGGACAGGGGATTGAGCCCCAGCATTTT. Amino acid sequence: CASSGGQGIEPQHF.

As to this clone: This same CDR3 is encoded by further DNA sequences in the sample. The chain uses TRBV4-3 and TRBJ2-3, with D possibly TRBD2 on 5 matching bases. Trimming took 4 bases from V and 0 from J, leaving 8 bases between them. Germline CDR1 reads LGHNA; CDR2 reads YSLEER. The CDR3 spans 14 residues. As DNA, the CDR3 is TGCGCCAGCAGCCCTTGGACTAGCACAGATACGCAGTATTTT. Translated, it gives CASSPWTSTDTQYF.